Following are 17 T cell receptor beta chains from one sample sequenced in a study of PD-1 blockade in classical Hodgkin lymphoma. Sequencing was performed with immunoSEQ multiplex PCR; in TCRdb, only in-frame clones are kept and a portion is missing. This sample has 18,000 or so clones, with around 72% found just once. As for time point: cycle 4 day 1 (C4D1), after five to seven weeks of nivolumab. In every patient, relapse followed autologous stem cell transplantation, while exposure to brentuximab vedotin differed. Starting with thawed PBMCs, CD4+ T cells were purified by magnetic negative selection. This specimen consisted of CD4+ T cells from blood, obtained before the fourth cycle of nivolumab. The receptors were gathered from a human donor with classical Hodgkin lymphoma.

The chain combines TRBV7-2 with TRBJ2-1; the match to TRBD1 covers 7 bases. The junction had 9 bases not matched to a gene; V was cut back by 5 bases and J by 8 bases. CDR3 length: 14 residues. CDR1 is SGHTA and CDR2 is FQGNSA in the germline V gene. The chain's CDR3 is CASSLQTGYHEQFF. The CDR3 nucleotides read TGTGCCAGCAGCCTTCAGACAGGGTACCATGAGCAGTTCTTC.

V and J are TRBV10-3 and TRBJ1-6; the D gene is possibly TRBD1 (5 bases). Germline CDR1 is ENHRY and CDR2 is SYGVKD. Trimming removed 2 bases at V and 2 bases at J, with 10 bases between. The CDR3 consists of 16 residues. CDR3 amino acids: CAISEVWGTYNSPLHF. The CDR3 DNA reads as TGTGCCATCAGTGAGGTTTGGGGGACCTATAATTCACCCCTCCACTTT.

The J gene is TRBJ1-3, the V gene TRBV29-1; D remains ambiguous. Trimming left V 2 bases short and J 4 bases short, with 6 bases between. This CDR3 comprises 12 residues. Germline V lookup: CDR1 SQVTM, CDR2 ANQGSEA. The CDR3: CSVEIPGNTIYF. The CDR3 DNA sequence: TGCAGCGTTGAAATACCAGGAAACACCATATATTTT.

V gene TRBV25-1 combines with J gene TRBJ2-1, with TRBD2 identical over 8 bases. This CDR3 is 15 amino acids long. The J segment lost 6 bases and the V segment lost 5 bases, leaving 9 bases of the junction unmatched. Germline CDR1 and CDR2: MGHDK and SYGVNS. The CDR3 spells CASSLPGRAANEQFF. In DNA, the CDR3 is TGTGCCAGCAGTTTACCCGGGAGGGCCGCCAATGAGCAGTTCTTC.

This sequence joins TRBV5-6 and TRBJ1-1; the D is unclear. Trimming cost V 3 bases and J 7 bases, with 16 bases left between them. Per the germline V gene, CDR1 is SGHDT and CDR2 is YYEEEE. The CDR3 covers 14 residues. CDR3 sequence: CASSYLLGRSEAFF. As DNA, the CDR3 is TGTGCCAGCAGCTACCTATTAGGACGGAGTGAAGCTTTCTTT.

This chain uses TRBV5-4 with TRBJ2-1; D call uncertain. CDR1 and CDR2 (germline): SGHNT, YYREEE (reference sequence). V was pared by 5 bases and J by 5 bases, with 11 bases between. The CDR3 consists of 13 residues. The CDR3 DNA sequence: TGTGCCAGCAGGTACCTAGGCCACAATGAGCAGTTCTTC. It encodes CASRYLGHNEQFF.

CDR3 sequence reads: CASSPRQGRSNQPQHF. For the CDR3, the DNA is TGTGCCAGCAGTCCCCGACAGGGTAGGAGCAATCAGCCCCAGCATTTT. V is TRBV27 and J is TRBJ1-5, with 7 bases that match TRBD1. The CDR3 spans 16 residues. From germline, CDR1 is MNHEY and CDR2 SMNVEV (reference sequence). After removal of 5 bases from V and 1 base from J, the junction contained 8 bases not matched to a gene.

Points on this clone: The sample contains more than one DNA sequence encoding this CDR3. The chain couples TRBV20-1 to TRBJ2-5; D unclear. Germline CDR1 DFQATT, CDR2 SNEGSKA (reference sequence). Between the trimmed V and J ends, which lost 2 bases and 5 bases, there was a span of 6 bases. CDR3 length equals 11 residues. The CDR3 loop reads CSARIGETQYF. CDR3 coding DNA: TGCAGTGCTAGAATCGGGGAGACCCAGTACTTC.

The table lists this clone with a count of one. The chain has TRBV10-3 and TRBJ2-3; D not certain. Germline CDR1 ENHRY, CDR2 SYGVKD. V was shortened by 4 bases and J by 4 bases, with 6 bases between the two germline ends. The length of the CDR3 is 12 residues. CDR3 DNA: TGTGCCATCAGTGGGCTGGCAGATACGCAGTATTTT. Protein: CAISGLADTQYF.

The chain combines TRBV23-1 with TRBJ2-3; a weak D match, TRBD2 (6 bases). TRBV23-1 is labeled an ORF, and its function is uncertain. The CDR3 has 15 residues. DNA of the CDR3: TGCGCAAATCGTCGGTGGCGGGGTCACACAGATACGCAGTATTTT. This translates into CANRRWRGHTDTQYF.

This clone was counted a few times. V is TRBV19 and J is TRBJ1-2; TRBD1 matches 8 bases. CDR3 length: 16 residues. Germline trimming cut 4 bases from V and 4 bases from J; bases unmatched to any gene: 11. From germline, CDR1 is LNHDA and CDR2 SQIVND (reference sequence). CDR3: CASSTHRQGPTYGYTF. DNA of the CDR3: TGTGCCAGTAGTACCCATCGACAGGGGCCGACCTATGGCTACACCTTC.

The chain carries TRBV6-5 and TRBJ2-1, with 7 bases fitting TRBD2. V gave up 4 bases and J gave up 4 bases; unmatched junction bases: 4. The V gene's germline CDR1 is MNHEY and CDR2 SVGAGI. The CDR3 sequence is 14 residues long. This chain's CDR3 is CASSWLAEYNEQFF. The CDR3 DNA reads TGTGCCAGCAGTTGGCTAGCGGAGTACAATGAGCAGTTCTTC.

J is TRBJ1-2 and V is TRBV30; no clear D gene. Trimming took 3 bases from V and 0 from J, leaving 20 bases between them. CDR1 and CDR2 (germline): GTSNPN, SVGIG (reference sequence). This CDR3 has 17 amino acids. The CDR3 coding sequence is TGTGCCTGGAGGACGTGGGCCCCAGGCCTATCTAACTATGGCTACACCTTC. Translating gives CAWRTWAPGLSNYGYTF. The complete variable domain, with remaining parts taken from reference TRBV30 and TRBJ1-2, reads SQTIHQWPATLVQPVGSPLSLECTVEGTSNPNLYWYRQAAGRGLQLLFYSVGIGQISSEVPQNLSASRPQDRQFILSSKKLLLSDSGFYLCAWRTWAPGLSNYGYTFGSGTRLTVV.

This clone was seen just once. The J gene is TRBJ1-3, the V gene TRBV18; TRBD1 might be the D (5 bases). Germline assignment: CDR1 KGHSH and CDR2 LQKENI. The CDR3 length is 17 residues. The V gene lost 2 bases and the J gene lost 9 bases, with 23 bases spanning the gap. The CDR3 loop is CASSPVKRDVSRRTIYF. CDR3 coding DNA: TGTGCCAGCTCACCAGTAAAAAGGGACGTTTCTCGCCGCACCATATATTTT.

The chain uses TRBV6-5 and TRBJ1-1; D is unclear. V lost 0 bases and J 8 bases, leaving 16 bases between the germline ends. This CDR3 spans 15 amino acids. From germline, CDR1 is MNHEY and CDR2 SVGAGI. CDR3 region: CASSYSFPHRGEAFF. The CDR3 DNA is TGTGCCAGCAGTTACTCCTTTCCTCACCGGGGAGAAGCTTTCTTT.

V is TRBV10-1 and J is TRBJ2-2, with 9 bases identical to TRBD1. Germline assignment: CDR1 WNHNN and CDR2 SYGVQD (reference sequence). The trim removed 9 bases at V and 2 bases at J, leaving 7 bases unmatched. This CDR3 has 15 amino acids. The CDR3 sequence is CARGQGSPNTGELFF. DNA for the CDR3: TGCGCCAGAGGACAGGGGTCCCCTAACACCGGGGAGCTGTTTTTT.

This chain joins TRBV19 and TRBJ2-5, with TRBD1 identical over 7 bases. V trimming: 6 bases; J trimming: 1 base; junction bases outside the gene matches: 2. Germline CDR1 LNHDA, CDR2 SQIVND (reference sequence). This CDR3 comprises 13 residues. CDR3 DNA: TGTGCCAGTAGACGGGACAGCCAAGAGACCCAGTACTTC. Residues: CASRRDSQETQYF.